This entry concerns a single T cell receptor beta chain. No cognate antigen has been identified for it. Within one base of it there is no much larger clone, and no base qualities were kept. None of the patients had been given any treatment before thyroid surgery. Using T-cell receptor beta sequencing, the researchers looked back retrospectively at clinical samples from patients, gathered between about 2011 and 2019. The germline V gene encodes CDR1 MNHNY and CDR2 SVGAGI (reference sequence). The junction carries 13 bases between V and J, which are trimmed by 0 bases and 5 bases respectively. The CDR3 spans 15 residues, from the cysteine through the phenylalanine. The only DNA kept is the CDR3, 45 bases in frame from the first base. The data derive from a study of metastatic and nonmetastatic thyroid tumors (dated by TCRdb to the early 2020s). The study in broad terms: Repertoires from peripheral blood and from tumor or nodule tissue samples of malignant and benign thyroid patients were compared.

Here is what the overall study found, with its caveats: TCR beta diversity was reported as significantly higher in malignant tumors than in benign nodules, in both blood and tumor samples.

Libraries were made using PCR. The sample was run on an Illumina HiSeq 4000. High-throughput sequencing was used to profile the CDR3 region of the TCR beta-chain in every patient. The source study handled its data this way. Drawing on CDR3 differences between clinicopathological groups, the researchers built a classifier meant to tell apart patients with distant-metastatic papillary thyroid cancer. The Shannon index was used to assess repertoire diversity, and the Morisita-Horn index was used to assess tumor-blood repertoire similarity. The public reads were run again by TCRdb, first through fastp at Q25 and then through MiXCR, and only productive beta chains were kept. TCRdb, not the authors, supplied the V and J calls. This sample holds 20,000 to 25,000 clones; roughly 22% were observed only once. Of the sample, roughly 6% is held by the ten largest clones.

The rearranged segments are TRBV6-6 and TRBJ2-5, with TRBD2 perhaps the D gene, on 5 matching bases. The sample comprised tumor tissue. This clonotype was obtained from a female donor with papillary thyroid cancer or a benign thyroid nodule (not recorded which). Some clones in this sample may be carry-over from other donors' samples. The CDR3 in this case is CASSYSWSGLETQYF. Here is the DNA: TGTGCCAGCAGTTACTCGTGGTCGGGGTTGGAGACCCAGTACTTC.